These 2 T cell receptor beta chains were sequenced from one sample in a study of T cells expressing NK-cell markers. One entry per CDR3 protein, without DNA, is what TCRdb gives after re-calling the 5' RACE reads. Its clone listing holds 250,000 or so distinct CDR3 sequences. The sample comprised blood T cells: a sorted CD56 or NKG2C T cell subset, CD4+ or CD8+ T cells, or bulk PBMC T cells (not recorded which). These receptors were taken from a woman between 18 and 70 years old in good health.

CDR3 residues: CASRGAESSYNEQFF. This rearrangement joins TRBV11-2 to TRBJ2-1; TCRdb gives TRBD2 as the D gene, but with no DNA this cannot be confirmed. Germline assignment: CDR1 SGHAT and CDR2 FQNNGV. The CDR3 totals 15 residues.

J is TRBJ2-1 and V is TRBV6-1; the D gene TCRdb calls, TRBD1, cannot be checked with no DNA. The CDR3 length is 15 residues. Germline values: CDR1 MNHNS, CDR2 SASEGT. The CDR3 here is CASRPPGTQYNEQFF.